This entry describes one TCR beta chain. The antigen is undetermined. Primers for the PCR totalled 60 Vbeta and 13 Jbeta. Profiled with immunoSEQ multiplex PCR; TCRdb holds only in-frame clones, not every one. The table shows around 150,000 clones, with over 70% occurring only once. This entry comes from a study of cytomegalovirus exposure and HLA in healthy donors. About the research overall: The approximately 100 million unique TCR beta sequences, from around 200 million T cells, were found by an earlier analysis. Unique TCRs from HLA-typed donors, about 78 million of them, were held in an early data release.

Germline V gene sequence: CDR1 MDHEN, CDR2 SYDVKM. This CDR3 is 13 amino acids long. Unmatched junction bases numbered 3, after V lost 6 bases and J lost 5 bases. The study's findings and limits: Differences between HLA loci emerged in a later analysis of TCR association rates, with DRB1 most and HLA-C fewest. The investigators catalogued 164 TCR beta chains as cytomegalovirus-associated.

The source of this sequence is a woman aged 35 to 49 in good health and CMV-seronegative. The J gene is TRBJ2-5, the V gene TRBV28, with 10 nucleotides matching TRBD2. The sequencing sample was made of PBMCs. CDR3 loop: CASRAGGQETQYF. In nucleotides, the CDR3 is TGTGCCAGCAGAGCGGGGGGGCAGGAGACCCAGTACTTC.